The table lists the clone carrying this T cell receptor (beta chain) with a few counts. The protocol was immunoSEQ multiplex PCR, while the TCRdb copy is restricted to in-frame clones and leaves out a portion. The top ten clones hold 0.0094% of a sample with 600,000 or so clones, around 87% of them seen once. This sample was taken from a study of shared T cell receptors in the human thymus. This same sample was also taken into another study, of human thymus T cells. That source notes: Thymic material originated from resections removed in the course of corrective heart surgery. Thymic and blood repertoires appeared to display a bias in their usage of V and J genes.

This clonotype originated in a boy in the first two years of life with a congenital heart defect. Sequencing used thymocytes.

The CDR3 spells CASSLSPGQATGELFF. The CDR3 coding sequence is TGTGCCAGCAGCCTTAGCCCGGGACAAGCAACCGGGGAGCTGTTTTTT. The chain uses TRBV28 and TRBJ2-2, with a weak D call TRBD1 (6 bases). Trimming took 6 bases from V and 5 from J, leaving 19 bases between them. The CDR3 length is 16 residues. Germline V CDR1 and CDR2: MDHEN, SYDVKM.